The 22 T cell receptor beta chains below come from one sample, sequenced in a study of T-cell memory formation after mild COVID-19. In TCRdb, the 5' RACE reads were re-called with MiXCR into one record per CDR3 protein. The sample shows about 310,000 distinct CDR3 sequences, less than 20% of them seen only once. Specimen: PBMCs or a T cell subset sorted from them (not recorded which). These receptors came from a man between 18 and 35 years old who had mild COVID-19 (a few samples of this study predate the infection). Cell type and time point are not known.

The chain joins TRBV20-1 to TRBJ2-2; TRBD1 matches 10 bases. This CDR3 spans 16 amino acids. Germline CDR1 reads DFQATT; CDR2 reads SNEGSKA (reference sequence). Trimming removed 3 bases from V and 4 bases from J; junction bases left unmatched: 8. The CDR3 spells CSARPSWDRGTGELFF. The DNA for the CDR3 is TGCAGTGCTAGGCCGAGCTGGGACAGGGGCACCGGGGAGCTGTTTTTT.

This clonotype has more than one count but fewer than ten. This chain joins TRBV4-2 and TRBJ1-4; D unresolved. The CDR3 covers 16 residues. V shed 1 base and J shed 7 bases, with 16 bases lying between them. In germline, CDR1 is LGHNA, CDR2 YNFKEQ. This CDR3 reads CASSQAALAESEKLFF. The CDR3, as DNA: TGTGCCAGCAGCCAAGCGGCCCTGGCGGAGAGTGAAAAACTGTTTTTT.

This clonotype was observed once. The V gene is TRBV12-3 or TRBV12-4, the J gene TRBJ1-5; D is possibly TRBD1 (5 bases). Trimming took 7 bases from V and 2 from J, leaving 12 bases between them. The CDR3 has 14 residues. CDR3 in amino acids: CASTGSSGNQPQHF. In DNA, the CDR3 is TGTGCCAGCACAGGGTCCAGCGGCAATCAGCCCCAGCATTTT.

This clonotype was recorded a few times. The chain links TRBV6-5 to TRBJ1-4, with TRBD1 as a possible D gene (5 bases). Germline loops: CDR1 MNHEY, CDR2 SVGAGI. Trimming cost V 0 bases and J 5 bases, with 10 bases left between them. This CDR3 contains 15 residues. The CDR3: CASSYSGAVNEKLFF. In DNA, the CDR3 is TGTGCCAGCAGTTACTCCGGGGCAGTAAATGAAAAACTGTTTTTT.

Comment on this clonotype: A much larger clone differs from this one at a single base, so this may be a read error. The chain has TRBV6-4 and TRBJ2-4, with D perhaps matching TRBD1 (6 bases). This CDR3 has 11 residues. Germline V gene lookup returns CDR1 MRHNA and CDR2 SNTAGT. The V end lost 8 bases, the J end lost 10 bases, and 12 bases lay between the germline ends. CDR3 loop: CASVGGWIQYF. The CDR3 region has the DNA TGTGCCAGCGTAGGGGGATGGATTCAGTACTTC.

This clonotype was recorded a few times. V gene TRBV7-9 combines with J gene TRBJ2-5; 8 nucleotides agree with TRBD1. CDR3 length equals 15 residues. V was clipped by 6 bases and J by 5 bases; unmatched bases: 11. Germline CDR1 reads SEHNR; CDR2 reads FQNEAQ (reference sequence). The CDR3 loop is CASRPPGQVTETQYF. For the CDR3, the DNA is TGTGCCAGCAGACCGCCGGGACAGGTCACGGAGACCCAGTACTTC.

This clonotype was observed a few times. The chain uses TRBV20-1 and TRBJ2-7, with 7 bases aligning to TRBD1. CDR3 size: 13 residues. After removal of 4 bases from V and 4 bases from J, the junction contained 7 bases not matched to a gene. Looked up from germline, CDR1 is DFQATT and CDR2 is SNEGSKA (reference sequence). The DNA for the CDR3 is TGCAGTGCTACCCAGACAGGGCTTTACGAGCAGTACTTC. Protein: CSATQTGLYEQYF.

This clonotype turned up a few times. The V call is TRBV4-1, the J call TRBJ1-4; TRBD1 agrees at 7 bases. Germline CDR1 reads MGHRA; CDR2 reads YSYEKL. V shed 0 bases and J 7 bases; nucleotides not matched to a gene: 8. The length of the CDR3 is 16 residues. The CDR3, as DNA: TGCGCCAGCAGCCAAGACTTATCGACAGGGATTGAAAAACTGTTTTTT. It yields the protein CASSQDLSTGIEKLFF.

J is TRBJ1-2 and V is TRBV7-9; D possibly corresponds to TRBD1 (5 bases). V lost 5 bases, J lost 2 bases, and 9 bases lay in between. Germline V gives CDR1 SEHNR, CDR2 FQNEAQ (reference sequence). The CDR3 is made up of 13 amino acids. CDR3 DNA: TGTGCCAGCAGCACGGGACTCAACTATGGCTACACCTTC. Its translation: CASSTGLNYGYTF.

The chain combines TRBV10-3 with TRBJ1-2, with 7 bases lining up with TRBD1. Trimming removed 6 bases from V and 5 bases from J; junction bases left unmatched: 6. The germline V gene encodes CDR1 ENHRY and CDR2 SYGVKD. The CDR3 is 13 amino acids. The CDR3 sequence is CAISGTALYGYTF. CDR3 DNA sequence: TGTGCCATCAGCGGGACAGCCTTATATGGCTACACCTTC.

J is TRBJ2-2 and V is TRBV7-6, with D perhaps being TRBD1 or TRBD2 (7 bases each). Trimming removed 1 base at V and 3 bases at J, with 15 bases between. The CDR3 runs 17 residues. Germline lookup yields CDR1 SGHVS and CDR2 FNYEAQ. This CDR3 is CASSLGEGQRHTGELFF. The CDR3, as DNA: TGTGCCAGCAGCTTAGGGGAGGGACAGAGACACACCGGGGAGCTGTTTTTT.

V and J are TRBV20-1 and TRBJ2-2; D is undetermined. Germline lookup yields CDR1 DFQATT and CDR2 SNEGSKA (reference sequence). The CDR3 length is 13 residues. Trimming cost V 0 bases and J 2 bases, with 4 bases left between them. In DNA form, the CDR3 reads TGCAGTGCTAGAGATAGTAACACCGGGGAGCTGTTTTTT. This codes for CSARDSNTGELFF.

The rearrangement uses TRBV2 and TRBJ2-7; D is unclear. This CDR3 region has 13 residues. The V gene's germline CDR1 is SNHLY and CDR2 FYNNEI. V lost 4 bases, J lost 2 bases, and 9 bases lay in between. In DNA form, the CDR3 reads TGTGCCAGCAGTGGCAATGCCGCCTACGAGCAGTACTTC. Residues: CASSGNAAYEQYF.

The chain joins TRBV7-9 to TRBJ2-1; D uncertain. The ends were cut back, 4 bases at V and 8 bases at J, with 24 bases in the middle. The CDR3 spans 17 residues. The germline V gene has CDR1 SEHNR and CDR2 FQNEAQ (reference sequence). CDR3 nucleotides: TGTGCCAGCAGCTGGTCAGTTTCACTTGGGTATGGTGATGAGCAGTTCTTC. It translates to CASSWSVSLGYGDEQFF.

This clonotype was picked up a small number of times. The chain recombines TRBV11-2 with TRBJ1-2, with 9 bases that match TRBD1. The CDR3 is made up of 16 amino acids. V gave up 0 bases and J gave up 5 bases; unmatched junction bases: 7. Germline CDR1 is SGHAT and CDR2 is FQNNGV. The CDR3, as DNA: TGTGCCAGCAGCTTAGATTCTGGGACAGGGATTTATGGCTACACCTTC. Translating gives CASSLDSGTGIYGYTF. Variable domain in full (rest from reference TRBV11-2 and TRBJ1-2): EAGVAQSPRYKIIEKRQSVAFWCNPISGHATLYWYQQILGQGPKLLIQFQNNGVVDDSQLPKDRFSAERLKGVDSTLKIQPAKLEDSAVYLCASSLDSGTGIYGYTFGSGTRLTVV.

This clonotype has just a few counts. The chain has TRBV5-1 and TRBJ2-2; no clear D. The V and J ends lost 5 bases and 7 bases respectively, with 15 bases between them. Germline V gene sequence: CDR1 SGHRS, CDR2 YFSETQ. The CDR3 sequence is 14 residues long. This chain's CDR3 is CASSTSSQYGELFF. The CDR3 DNA reads TGCGCCAGCAGTACCTCCAGCCAATACGGGGAGCTGTTTTTT. The full variable domain, its missing parts supplied by reference TRBV5-1 and TRBJ2-2, is KAGVTQTPRYLIKTRGQQVTLSCSPISGHRSVSWYQQTPGQGLQFLFEYFSETQRNKGNFPGRFSGRQFSNSRSEMNVSTLELGDSALYLCASSTSSQYGELFFGEGSRLTVL.

In this sample, this clonotype turned up a few times. J is TRBJ1-4 and V is TRBV5-4, with D unresolved. The CDR3 runs to 16 residues. The germline CDR1 and CDR2 sequences are SGHNT and YYREEE (reference sequence). V was shortened by 4 bases and J by 13 bases, with 26 bases between the two germline ends. The CDR3 DNA follows: TGTGCCAGCAGCATAAACAGTGCTATATCCCCTGAAGGACTGTTTTTT. This codes for CASSINSAISPEGLFF.

This clonotype was recorded at least ten times. J is TRBJ2-2 and V is TRBV5-1; D unclear. V lost 0 bases and J 6 bases, leaving 15 bases between the germline ends. The germline CDR1 and CDR2 sequences are SGHRS and YFSETQ. The CDR3 is 16 amino acids. CDR3 sequence (DNA): TGCGCCAGCAGCTTGGAAGGTCAGGATCGCGCCGGGGAGCTGTTTTTT. It yields the protein CASSLEGQDRAGELFF.

In its sample, this clonotype was seen a few times. The rearrangement joins TRBV7-8 to TRBJ2-5, with D perhaps being TRBD1 or TRBD2 (5 bases each). The CDR3 totals 16 residues. Between the trimmed V and J ends, which lost 5 bases and 5 bases, there was a span of 21 bases. Germline CDR1 reads SGHVS; CDR2 reads FQNEAQ. This chain's CDR3 is CASSPTGTTLGETQYF. CDR3 coding DNA: TGTGCCAGCAGCCCGACCGGGACCACCCTTGGGGAGACCCAGTACTTC.

This rearrangement joins TRBV6-5 to TRBJ1-2, with 8 bases aligning to TRBD1. The germline V gene has CDR1 MNHEY and CDR2 SVGAGI. V dropped 7 bases and J dropped 4; count of bases not matched to a gene: 14. CDR3 length: 16 amino acids. CDR3 bases: TGTGCCAGCAACCCACTCTCAGGGGGCTCCTTCTATGGCTACACCTTC. Its protein is CASNPLSGGSFYGYTF.

In its sample, this clonotype was seen a few times. The V and J genes are TRBV6-6 and TRBJ1-5; D perhaps matches TRBD1 (5 bases). Deletions cut 0 bases from V and 0 bases from J, with 15 bases between. The length of the CDR3 is 18 residues. CDR1 is MNHNY and CDR2 is SVGAGI in the germline V gene (reference sequence). The CDR3 DNA reads as TGTGCCAGCAGTTACTCGGGGGGACCTGAGGATAGCAATCAGCCCCAGCATTTT. The encoded protein is CASSYSGGPEDSNQPQHF.

CDR3 sequence (DNA): TGTGCCAGCAGTGAAGAAAAGGCAGGATCGTACACCGGGGAGCTGTTTTTT. It codes for CASSEEKAGSYTGELFF. The gene calls are TRBV2 and TRBJ2-2; D unresolved. The CDR3 spans 17 residues. CDR1 is SNHLY and CDR2 is FYNNEI in the germline V gene. The V and J ends lost 1 base and 3 bases respectively, with 15 bases between them. Filled out from reference TRBV2 and TRBJ2-2, the complete variable domain reads EPEVTQTPSHQVTQMGQEVILRCVPISNHLYFYWYRQILGQKVEFLVSFYNNEISEKSEIFDDQFSVERPDGSNFTLKIRSTKLEDSAMYFCASSEEKAGSYTGELFFGEGSRLTVL.